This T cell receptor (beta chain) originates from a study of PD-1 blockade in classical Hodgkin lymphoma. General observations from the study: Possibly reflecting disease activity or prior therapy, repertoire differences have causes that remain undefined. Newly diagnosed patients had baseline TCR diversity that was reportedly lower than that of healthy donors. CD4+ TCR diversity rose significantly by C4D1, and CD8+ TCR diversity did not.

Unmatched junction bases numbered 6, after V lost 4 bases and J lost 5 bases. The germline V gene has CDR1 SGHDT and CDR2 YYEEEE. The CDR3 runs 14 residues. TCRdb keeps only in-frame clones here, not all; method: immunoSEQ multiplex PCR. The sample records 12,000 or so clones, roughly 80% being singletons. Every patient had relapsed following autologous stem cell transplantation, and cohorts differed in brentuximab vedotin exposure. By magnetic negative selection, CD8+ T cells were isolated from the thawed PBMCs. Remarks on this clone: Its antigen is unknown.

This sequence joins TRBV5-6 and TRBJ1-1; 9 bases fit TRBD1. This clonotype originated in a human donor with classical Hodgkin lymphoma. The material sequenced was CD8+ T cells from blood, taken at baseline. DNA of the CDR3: TGTGCCAGCAGCCCGGGACAGGGTTTTACTGAAGCTTTCTTT. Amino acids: CASSPGQGFTEAFF.